One T cell receptor beta chain is described in this entry. Its specificity is not known. The blood sample was taken during the colonoscopy visit. The survey-level immunoSEQ assay was used. The protocol was immunoSEQ multiplex PCR, while the TCRdb copy is restricted to in-frame clones and leaves out a portion. The sample has about 60,000 clones, 85% to 90% seen once. These data originate in a study of pediatric ulcerative colitis. The V gene's germline CDR1 is MDHEN and CDR2 SYDVKM. The CDR3 extends over 12 amino acids. Trimming took 3 bases from V and 3 from J, leaving 3 bases between them. Whole-study findings and limits: No controls had the two rectal clonotypes shared by ulcerative colitis patients.

The origin of this receptor is a boy aged 5 to 17 who was a control in a study of pediatric ulcerative colitis. The V call is TRBV28, the J call TRBJ1-3, with D uncertain. Sequenced sample: blood. CDR3 protein: CASSLYGNTIYF. DNA for the CDR3: TGTGCCAGCAGTTTGTATGGAAACACCATATATTTT.